One and the same sample provided the 14 T cell receptor beta chains below, sequenced in a study of cytomegalovirus exposure and HLA in healthy donors. The PCR employed 60 Vbeta primers together with 13 Jbeta primers. Here immunoSEQ multiplex PCR was the method, and the copy in TCRdb shows in-frame clones only, minus some. The data hold about 150,000 clones, with around four fifths observed a single time. Sequenced input: PBMCs. The receptors derive from a male donor in good health and CMV-seronegative.

This clone was detected once. The chain links TRBV2 to TRBJ1-5; TRBD1 matches 8 bases. V was clipped by 4 bases and J by 1 base; unmatched bases: 3. Germline values: CDR1 SNHLY, CDR2 FYNNEI. The CDR3 contains 15 residues. The chain's CDR3 is CASSGQGRSNQPQHF. The CDR3 DNA sequence: TGTGCCAGCAGTGGACAGGGGAGAAGCAATCAGCCCCAGCATTTT.

This rearrangement joins TRBV28 to TRBJ1-2; D remains ambiguous. V was pared by 10 bases and J by 0 bases, with 18 bases between. The germline gives CDR1 MDHEN, CDR2 SYDVKM. CDR3 length: 15 amino acids. CDR3: CATMGRVLANYGYTF. In nucleotides, the CDR3 is TGTGCCACCATGGGGAGAGTCTTAGCTAACTATGGCTACACCTTC.

This sequence joins TRBV27 and TRBJ2-3; D is perhaps TRBD1 (6 bases). Trimming removed 0 bases at V and 1 base at J, with 8 bases between. The germline gives CDR1 MNHEY, CDR2 SMNVEV (reference sequence). This CDR3 region has 15 residues. CDR3 sequence: CASSLSGQGTDTQYF. For the CDR3, the DNA is TGTGCCAGCAGTTTATCGGGACAAGGCACAGATACGCAGTATTTT.

This clone has a single count. DNA for the CDR3: TGTGCCAGCAGCCCCTTAGCGGGGGCGCGCACAGATACGCAGTATTTT. The encoded protein is CASSPLAGARTDTQYF. The chain employs TRBV7-8 and TRBJ2-3; TRBD2 agrees at 9 bases. Germline V gene sequence: CDR1 SGHVS, CDR2 FQNEAQ. Trimming took 5 bases from V and 1 from J; bases not matched to a gene: 7. The CDR3 is made up of 16 amino acids.

J is TRBJ2-7 and V is TRBV6-5; 7 nucleotides align to TRBD2. The CDR3 spans 16 residues. Germline lookup yields CDR1 MNHEY and CDR2 SVGAGI. The ends lost 3 bases at V and 3 bases at J; junction bases unmatched: 11. The CDR3 DNA reads TGTGCCAGCAGTTATGGCCCAGAACCGGGGGGCTACGAGCAGTACTTC. Encoded protein: CASSYGPEPGGYEQYF.

This clone was observed a few times. The chain uses TRBV7-9 and TRBJ1-2, with D possibly being TRBD1 (5 bases). The CDR3 is 16 amino acids. The germline gives CDR1 SEHNR, CDR2 FQNEAQ (reference sequence). V dropped 1 base and J dropped 4 bases, with 16 bases sitting between them. CDR3 in DNA: TGTGCCAGCAGCTTAGGACAGTCCTCGTTGTCCTATGGCTACACCTTC. This encodes CASSLGQSSLSYGYTF. Full variable domain (outside the CDR3, taken from reference TRBV7-9 and TRBJ1-2): DTGVSQNPRHKITKRGQNVTFRCDPISEHNRLYWYRQTLGQGPEFLTYFQNEAQLEKSRLLSDRFSAERPKGSFSTLEIQRTEQGDSAMYLCASSLGQSSLSYGYTFGSGTRLTVV.

This clone was observed a single time. V is TRBV10-3 and J is TRBJ1-1; no clear D. CDR3 length equals 19 residues. Germline values: CDR1 ENHRY, CDR2 SYGVKD. V dropped 2 bases and J dropped 0 bases, with 22 bases sitting between them. CDR3 loop: CAISEEGMVRVMVNTEAFF. CDR3 in DNA: TGTGCCATCAGTGAGGAGGGAATGGTGAGGGTGATGGTGAACACTGAAGCTTTCTTT.

V is TRBV7-2 and J is TRBJ1-5; D is undetermined. Trimming took 2 bases from V and 9 from J, leaving 11 bases between them. This CDR3 has 13 amino acids. CDR1 is SGHTA, CDR2 FQGNSA, per germline. In nucleotides, the CDR3 is TGTGCCAGCAGCTTATCGGGCGGGCGGCCCCAGCATTTT. Translated, it gives CASSLSGGRPQHF.

This clone was detected once. This sequence joins TRBV4-2 and TRBJ2-1; the match to TRBD2 covers 11 bases. CDR1 is LGHNA, CDR2 YNFKEQ, per germline. J gave up 9 bases and V 6 bases, and 13 bases lay outside the gene matches. This CDR3 contains 16 residues. The CDR3 nucleotides read TGTGCCAGCAGGAAGAGTACTAGCGGGAGTTCTGGTGAGCAGTTCTTC. Translating it yields CASRKSTSGSSGEQFF.

V gene TRBV7-9 combines with J gene TRBJ2-2; 14 bases agree with TRBD2. J gave up 2 bases and V 4 bases, and 9 bases lay outside the gene matches. The CDR3 sequence is 19 residues long. Germline-derived CDR1 and CDR2 are SEHNR and FQNEAQ (reference sequence). The chain's CDR3 is CASSSRLAGGPKNTGELFF. CDR3 coding DNA: TGTGCCAGCAGCTCCCGACTAGCGGGGGGGCCTAAAAACACCGGGGAGCTGTTTTTT. The variable domain in full, with the rest retrieved from reference TRBV7-9 and TRBJ2-2, is DTGVSQNPRHKITKRGQNVTFRCDPISEHNRLYWYRQTLGQGPEFLTYFQNEAQLEKSRLLSDRFSAERPKGSFSTLEIQRTEQGDSAMYLCASSSRLAGGPKNTGELFFGEGSRLTVL.

The chain employs TRBV7-9 and TRBJ1-1; D is ambiguous. This CDR3 comprises 12 residues. V lost 4 bases and J lost 5, with 8 bases in between. From germline, CDR1 is SEHNR and CDR2 FQNEAQ (reference sequence). CDR3 region: CASSSSVTEAFF. The CDR3 DNA reads as TGTGCCAGCAGCTCCTCAGTAACTGAAGCTTTCTTT.

The J gene is TRBJ2-1, the V gene TRBV30; 8 bases align to TRBD2. This CDR3 spans 14 amino acids. Per germline, CDR1 GTSNPN and CDR2 SVGIG (reference sequence). V dropped 0 bases and J dropped 4; count of bases not matched to a gene: 2. This CDR3 is CAWSVVAGYNEQFF. CDR3 nucleotides: TGTGCCTGGAGTGTGGTAGCGGGATACAATGAGCAGTTCTTC. Filled out from reference TRBV30 and TRBJ2-1, the complete variable domain reads SQTIHQWPATLVQPVGSPLSLECTVEGTSNPNLYWYRQAAGRGLQLLFYSVGIGQISSEVPQNLSASRPQDRQFILSSKKLLLSDSGFYLCAWSVVAGYNEQFFGPGTRLTVL.

The V call is TRBV1, the J call TRBJ1-5. TRBV1 has pseudogene status. The CDR3 spans 16 residues. CDR3 nucleotides: TGCACCAGCAGCCAAGGGCGAACGGGGAGCAATCAGCCCCAGCATTTT. It translates to CTSSQGRTGSNQPQHF.

The chain carries TRBV7-8 and TRBJ1-1, with a possible D match to TRBD1 (5 bases). The germline V gene encodes CDR1 SGHVS and CDR2 FQNEAQ. V gave up 1 base and J gave up 10 bases, with 16 bases separating them. CDR3 length: 14 amino acids. CDR3 DNA sequence: TGTGCCAGCAGCTTAGACGGACACCTGGTTGGAGCTTTCTTT. The encoded protein is CASSLDGHLVGAFF.